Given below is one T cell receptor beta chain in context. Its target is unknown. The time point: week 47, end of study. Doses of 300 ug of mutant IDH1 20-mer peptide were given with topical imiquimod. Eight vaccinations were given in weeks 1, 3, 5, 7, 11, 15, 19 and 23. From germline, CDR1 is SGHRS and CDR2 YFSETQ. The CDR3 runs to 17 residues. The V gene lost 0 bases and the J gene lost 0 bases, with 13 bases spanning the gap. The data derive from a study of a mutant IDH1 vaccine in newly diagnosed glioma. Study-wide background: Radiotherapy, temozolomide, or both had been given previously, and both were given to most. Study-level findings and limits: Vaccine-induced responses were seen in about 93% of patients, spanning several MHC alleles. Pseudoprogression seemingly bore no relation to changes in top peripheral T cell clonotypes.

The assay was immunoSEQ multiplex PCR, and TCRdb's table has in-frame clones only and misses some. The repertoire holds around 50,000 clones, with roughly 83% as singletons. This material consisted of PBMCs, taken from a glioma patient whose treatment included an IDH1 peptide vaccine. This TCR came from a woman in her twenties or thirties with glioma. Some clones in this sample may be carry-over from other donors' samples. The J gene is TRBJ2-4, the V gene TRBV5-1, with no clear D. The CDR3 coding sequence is TGCGCCAGCAGCTTGGCCTTAGGACCCCTAGCCAAAAACATTCAGTACTTC. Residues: CASSLALGPLAKNIQYF.